This T cell receptor beta chain was recovered during a study of T cell clones after liver transplantation. The table came from immunoSEQ multiplex PCR; TCRdb's copy has only in-frame clones and leaves some out. Here the sample spans nearly 55,000 clones, about four fifths being singletons. Germline CDR1 SNHLY, CDR2 FYNNEI. The length of the CDR3 is 14 residues. The V gene end was trimmed by 4 bases and the J gene end by 5 bases; junction bases not matched to a gene: 3. The receptor comes from a human donor who received a liver transplant. V usage is TRBV2 and J usage is TRBJ1-5; 9 bases map to TRBD1. This specimen consisted of CD4+ T cells from blood, obtained before liver transplant. In DNA, the CDR3 is TGTGCCAGCAGTGGTACAGGGGGCTATCAGCCCCAGCATTTT. Its protein product is CASSGTGGYQPQHF.